The 11 T cell receptor beta chains presented below share a single source sample, sequenced in a study of blood T cell repertoires in COVID-19. The table came from immunoSEQ multiplex PCR; TCRdb's copy has only in-frame clones and leaves some out. The table shows tens of thousands of clones, with around 85% occurring only once. Input material: peripheral blood. Receptors were obtained from a woman aged 55-70 years with acute or convalescent COVID-19.

This sequence joins TRBV6-5 and TRBJ2-7; 15 bases agree with TRBD2. V lost 7 bases and J lost 3; bases outside the gene matches: 4. CDR3 length: 15 amino acids. Germline lookup yields CDR1 MNHEY and CDR2 SVGAGI. The CDR3 is CASTGTSGGIYEQYF. In DNA form, the CDR3 reads TGTGCCAGCACAGGGACTAGCGGGGGGATCTACGAGCAGTACTTC.

This clone was seen once. The chain is built from TRBV5-1 and TRBJ1-3; 9 bases map to TRBD1. This CDR3 has 15 amino acids. Germline CDR1 reads SGHRS; CDR2 reads YFSETQ. V shed 4 bases and J 7 bases; nucleotides not matched to a gene: 9. Written as DNA, the CDR3 is TGCGCCAGCAGCCCAGGGGGTACAGGGGGCAACACCATATATTTT. Its protein is CASSPGGTGGNTIYF.

V is TRBV19 and J is TRBJ1-6; the D gene is possibly TRBD1 (6 bases). This CDR3 is 15 amino acids long. Germline CDR1 is LNHDA and CDR2 is SQIVND (reference sequence). Trimming took off 10 bases at V and 8 bases at J, with 21 bases between the two ends. This CDR3 is CATWPGGADHSPLHF. CDR3 coding DNA: TGTGCCACCTGGCCCGGGGGGGCAGACCATTCACCCCTCCACTTT.

Here the CDR3 DNA reads TGCGCCAGCAGCTTAGGGACTGGCACAGATACGCAGTATTTT. This encodes CASSLGTGTDTQYF. The V and J genes are TRBV5-1 and TRBJ2-3; a weak D match, TRBD2 (6 bases). This CDR3 contains 14 residues. Trimming shortened V by 2 bases and J by 1 base, and 8 bases separated the two germline ends. Germline CDR1 is SGHRS and CDR2 is YFSETQ.

The chain uses TRBV7-6 and TRBJ2-1, with a weak D call TRBD2 (5 bases). CDR1 is SGHVS, CDR2 FNYEAQ, per germline. The CDR3 has 18 amino acids. V dropped 5 bases and J dropped 5 bases, with 25 bases sitting between them. CDR3 region: CASSARLPQIQANNEQFF. CDR3 nucleotides: TGTGCCAGCAGCGCCAGACTACCCCAGATACAAGCTAACAATGAGCAGTTCTTC.

This chain connects TRBV14 to TRBJ2-1, with 11 positions matching TRBD2. The V gene end was trimmed by 4 bases and the J gene end by 7 bases; junction bases not matched to a gene: 6. The CDR3 spans 15 residues. CDR1 and CDR2 (germline): SGHDN, FVKESK. In DNA form, the CDR3 reads TGTGCCAGCAGCCTTAGCGGGGGGGCCGAGAATGAGCAGTTCTTC. Residues: CASSLSGGAENEQFF.

The chain couples TRBV11-2 to TRBJ2-7, with 9 bases matching TRBD2. The CDR3 sequence is 16 residues long. V lost 6 bases, J lost 6 bases, and 15 bases stayed unmatched. Germline V gives CDR1 SGHAT, CDR2 FQNNGV. In DNA form, the CDR3 reads TGTGCCAGCAGTAAGACAGGCGGGAGGGGGTTGCGCGAGCAGTACTTC. Its translation: CASSKTGGRGLREQYF.

CDR3 loop: CASNNPGLAGVETGELFF. CDR3 nucleotide sequence: TGTGCCAGCAACAATCCGGGACTAGCGGGAGTTGAGACCGGGGAGCTGTTTTTT. This sequence joins TRBV28 and TRBJ2-2, with 14 bases fitting TRBD2. Germline V gene lookup returns CDR1 MDHEN and CDR2 SYDVKM. CDR3 size: 18 residues. V was pared by 7 bases and J by 5 bases, with 12 bases of the junction left unmatched.

The chain recombines TRBV3-1 (or the pseudogene TRBV3-2) with TRBJ1-5, with D unresolved. Germline CDR1 reads LGHDT; CDR2 reads YNNKEL (reference sequence). Trimming removed 1 base at V and 3 bases at J, with 4 bases between. The CDR3 length is 13 residues. The CDR3 DNA reads TGTGCCAGCAGCCAAGGGCACAATCAGCCCCAGCATTTT. Translation gives CASSQGHNQPQHF.

The chain employs TRBV29-1 and TRBJ1-3; D is undetermined. The CDR3 consists of 13 residues. Between the trimmed V and J ends, which lost 2 bases and 4 bases, there was a span of 9 bases. Germline values: CDR1 SQVTM, CDR2 ANQGSEA. The CDR3 DNA is TGCAGCGTTGAAACGGGGTTCGGAAACACCATATATTTT. The encoded protein is CSVETGFGNTIYF.

The rearrangement links TRBV7-8 to TRBJ2-5, with 12 bases that match TRBD2. Losses at the gene ends were 3 bases for V and 2 bases for J; bases not matched to a gene: 4. The CDR3 runs 16 residues. CDR1 is SGHVS, CDR2 FQNEAQ, per germline. The CDR3: CASSFRLAGVQETQYF. For the CDR3, the DNA is TGTGCCAGCAGCTTTCGACTAGCGGGGGTACAAGAGACCCAGTACTTC.